A selection of T cell receptor beta chains follows, all from one sample in a study of T cells in Graves' hyperthyroidism and ophthalmopathy. TCRdb reprocessed the multiplex PCR reads via MiXCR and lists one record per CDR3 protein. The sample includes 550,000 to 700,000 distinct CDR3 sequences, around 45% of them seen just once. Sequencing was performed on peripheral blood or thyroid tissue (not recorded which). The receptor source for this set is an adult woman with Graves' disease, either hyperthyroidism or ophthalmopathy (not recorded which). Both conserved end residues are part of each CDR3. Size is stated for part of the rows, as once, few or many counts, or as a class when the clone is expanded.

clone size: NA; V gene: TRBV9; CDR3 length: 19; CDR3 protein: CASSVDVGRSGRGKDEQFF
clone size: many; V gene: TRBV7-9; CDR3 length: 15; CDR3 protein: CASSFSTVSGNTIYF
clone size: many; V gene: TRBV2; CDR3 length: 15; CDR3 protein: CAIAGRDGGNYGYTF
clone size: few; V gene: TRBV7-8; CDR3 length: 16; CDR3 protein: CASSHLVFSGANVLTF
clone size: many; V gene: TRBV7-3; CDR3 length: 13; CDR3 protein: CASSLGANTEAFF
clone size: NA; V gene: TRBV12-3/TRBV12-4; CDR3 length: 16; CDR3 protein: CASSLVLSAGGFEQYF
clone size: many; V gene: TRBV2; CDR3 length: 14; CDR3 protein: CASKKAGEGYEQYF
clone size: few; V gene: TRBV7-2; CDR3 length: 13; CDR3 protein: CASRPTGANVLTF
clone size: NA; V gene: TRBV11-2; CDR3 length: 15; CDR3 protein: CASSFSDRVLLGYTF
clone size: NA; V gene: TRBV7-2; CDR3 length: 15; CDR3 protein: CASSLKQGRTYEQYF
clone size: NA; V gene: TRBV4-2; CDR3 length: 14; CDR3 protein: CASSPAVRSYEQYF
clone size: NA; V gene: TRBV9; CDR3 length: 12; CDR3 protein: CASSVDWGEAFF
clone size: NA; V gene: TRBV6-5; CDR3 length: 15; CDR3 protein: CASSKTEYTNYGYTF
clone size: many; V gene: TRBV28; CDR3 length: 12; CDR3 protein: CASSPRVGELFF
clone size: few; V gene: TRBV29-1; CDR3 length: 15; CDR3 protein: CSVVGTGQWGYGYTF
clone size: NA; V gene: TRBV9; CDR3 length: 12; CDR3 protein: CASSEGYSEAFF
clone size: many; V gene: TRBV4-1; CDR3 length: 17; CDR3 protein: CASSHPMLGGMRGEQYF
clone size: many; V gene: TRBV27; CDR3 length: 14; CDR3 protein: CASSWGRSSYEQYF
clone size: many; V gene: TRBV7-8; CDR3 length: 16; CDR3 protein: CASRIYRDSDPYEQYF
clone size: many; V gene: TRBV20-1; CDR3 length: 14; CDR3 protein: CSATSGPLDGELFF
clone size: NA; V gene: TRBV7-9; CDR3 length: 17; CDR3 protein: CASSSGLAGGDQETQYF
clone size: NA; V gene: TRBV11-2; CDR3 length: 18; CDR3 protein: CASSLEGLRGPWDTEAFF